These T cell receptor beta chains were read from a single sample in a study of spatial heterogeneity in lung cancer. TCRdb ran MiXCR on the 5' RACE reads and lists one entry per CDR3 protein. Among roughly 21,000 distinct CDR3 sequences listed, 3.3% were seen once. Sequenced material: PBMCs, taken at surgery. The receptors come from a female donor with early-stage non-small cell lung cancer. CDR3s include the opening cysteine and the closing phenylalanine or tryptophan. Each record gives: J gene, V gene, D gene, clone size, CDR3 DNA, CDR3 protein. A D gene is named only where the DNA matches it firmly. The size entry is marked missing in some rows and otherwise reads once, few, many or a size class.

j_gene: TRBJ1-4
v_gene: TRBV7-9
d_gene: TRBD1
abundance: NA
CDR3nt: TGTGCCAGCAGCTTAGCAGGGGGCGGTGAAAAACTGTTTTTT
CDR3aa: CASSLAGGGEKLFF

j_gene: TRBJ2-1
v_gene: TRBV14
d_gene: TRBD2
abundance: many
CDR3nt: TGTGCCAGCAGCCAGGCTAGCGGGGGGGTTCAATTCATCGAGCAGTTCTTC
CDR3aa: CASSQASGGVQFIEQFF

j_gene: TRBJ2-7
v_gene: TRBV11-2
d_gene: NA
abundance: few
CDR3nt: TGTGCCAGCAGCCCGTTTGGAGAGCAGTACTTC
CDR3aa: CASSPFGEQYF

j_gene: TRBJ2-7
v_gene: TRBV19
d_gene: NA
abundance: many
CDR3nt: TGTGCCAGTAGCCCCGGGGGCTTGGTCTACGAGCAGTACTTC
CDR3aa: CASSPGGLVYEQYF

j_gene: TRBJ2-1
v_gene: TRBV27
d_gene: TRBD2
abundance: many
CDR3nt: TGTGCCAGCAGTTTGGGGACACTAGCGGCCCGTAGGATCTTC
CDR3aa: CASSLGTLAARRIF

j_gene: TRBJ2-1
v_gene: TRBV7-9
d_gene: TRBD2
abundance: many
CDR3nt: TGTGCCAGCAGCCGGACTAGCGGGAGTTCCTACAATGAGCAGTTCTTC
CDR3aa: CASSRTSGSSYNEQFF

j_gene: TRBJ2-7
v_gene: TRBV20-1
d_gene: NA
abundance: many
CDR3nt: TGCAGTGCTAGCACAGTCCCCTACGAGCAGTACTTC
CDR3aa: CSASTVPYEQYF

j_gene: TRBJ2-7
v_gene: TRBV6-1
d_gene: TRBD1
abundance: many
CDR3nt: TGTGCCAGCAGTTTGACAGGGGGTGCGTACGAGCAGTACTTC
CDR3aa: CASSLTGGAYEQYF

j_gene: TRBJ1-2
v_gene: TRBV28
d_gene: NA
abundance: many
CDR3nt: TGTGCCAGCAGGATCACCCACTCAAAGGGGGTCTATGGCTACACCTTC
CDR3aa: CASRITHSKGVYGYTF

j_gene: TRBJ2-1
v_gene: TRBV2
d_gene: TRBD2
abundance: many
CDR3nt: TGTGCCAGCAGTATTCCGGACCGACTAGCGCCCAGCTCCTACAATGAGCAGTTCTTC
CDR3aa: CASSIPDRLAPSSYNEQFF

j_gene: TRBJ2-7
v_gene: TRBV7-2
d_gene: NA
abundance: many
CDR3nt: TGTGCCAGCAGGACCGCGACCCTTGGGTACGAGCAGTACTTC
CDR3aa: CASRTATLGYEQYF

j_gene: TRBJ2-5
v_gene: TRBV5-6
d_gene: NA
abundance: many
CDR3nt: TGTGCCAGCAGCACGGCGATTGGGGTAGGGCAGGGTGGTATCCAAGAGACCCAGTACTTC
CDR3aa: CASSTAIGVGQGGIQETQYF

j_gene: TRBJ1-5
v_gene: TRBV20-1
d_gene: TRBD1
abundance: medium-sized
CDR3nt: TGCAGTGCTAGAACGACAGGGGGCGAGAATCAGCCCCAGCATTTT
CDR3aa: CSARTTGGENQPQHF

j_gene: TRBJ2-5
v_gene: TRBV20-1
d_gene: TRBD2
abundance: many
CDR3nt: TGCAGTGAAAGCGGGACTGACGGGGAGACCCAGTACTTC
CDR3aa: CSESGTDGETQYF

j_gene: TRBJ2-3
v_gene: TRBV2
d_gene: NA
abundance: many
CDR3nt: TGTGCCAGCAGGCTCCGGGACTTGCGCACAGATACGCAGTATTTT
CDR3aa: CASRLRDLRTDTQYF

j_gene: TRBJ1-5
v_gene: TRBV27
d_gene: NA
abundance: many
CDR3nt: TGTGCCAGCAGCCCGCGTTCGGGGAATCAGCCCCAGCATTTT
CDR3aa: CASSPRSGNQPQHF

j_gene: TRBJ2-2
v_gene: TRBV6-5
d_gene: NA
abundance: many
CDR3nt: TGTGCCAGCAGACCCCAGGGCACCGGGGAGCTGTTTTTT
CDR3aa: CASRPQGTGELFF

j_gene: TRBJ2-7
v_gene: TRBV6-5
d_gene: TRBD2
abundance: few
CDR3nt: TGTGCCAGCAGTAGTGGGACTAGCGGATACTACGAGCAGTACTTC
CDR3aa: CASSSGTSGYYEQYF

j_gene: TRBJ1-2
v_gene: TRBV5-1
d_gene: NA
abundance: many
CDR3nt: TGCGCCAGCAGCTTGGGAGGGAATGCGAACTATGGCTACACCTTC
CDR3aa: CASSLGGNANYGYTF

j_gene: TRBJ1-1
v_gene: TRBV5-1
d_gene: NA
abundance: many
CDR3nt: TGCGCCAGCAGCTTGGCACCTTTGAACACTGAAGCTTTCTTT
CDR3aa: CASSLAPLNTEAFF

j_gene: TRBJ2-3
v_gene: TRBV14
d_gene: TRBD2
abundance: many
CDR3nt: TGTGCCAGCAGCCTCCAAGCGGGAGGAGGAGATACGCAGTATTTT
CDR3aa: CASSLQAGGGDTQYF

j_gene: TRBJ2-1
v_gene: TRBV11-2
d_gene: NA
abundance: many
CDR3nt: TGTGCCAGCAGCTCCGAGGGAGATCTAGGGGGGCAGTTCTTC
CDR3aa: CASSSEGDLGGQFF